Listed here is a single TCR beta chain. Its antigen is unknown. These data come from a study of cytomegalovirus exposure and HLA in healthy donors. General observations from the study: Some 17,000 TCR beta sequences were associated with HLA alleles at 0.05 false discovery rate in a later analysis.

It was with 60 Vbeta and 13 Jbeta primers that the PCR ran. Assay used: immunoSEQ multiplex PCR; TCRdb lists only in-frame clones, some missing. The sample records almost 80,000 clones, 67% being singletons. CDR3 length: 16 amino acids. V gave up 7 bases and J gave up 5 bases; unmatched junction bases: 15. Germline V CDR1 and CDR2: WSHSY, SAAADI. The sequenced material came from PBMCs. The TCR comes from a woman between 50 and 59 years old in good health and CMV-seropositive. The chain employs TRBV10-2 and TRBJ2-7; 9 bases align to TRBD1. This CDR3 is CASTRKYMGQGNEQYF. CDR3 coding DNA: TGCGCCAGCACAAGGAAATACATGGGACAGGGAAACGAGCAGTACTTC.